This passage covers 26 T cell receptor beta chains from one sample sequenced in a study of blood T cell repertoires in COVID-19. The table came from immunoSEQ multiplex PCR; TCRdb's copy has only in-frame clones and leaves some out. The top ten hold more than 11% of the sample, which has about 59,000 clones, about 70% seen once. The sample taken for sequencing was peripheral blood. The receptors shown here come from a woman between 70 and 85 years old with acute or convalescent COVID-19.

This clone came up once. In nucleotides, the CDR3 is TGCGCCAGCAGCGCCGGGACAGGAGTTTCACCCCTCCACTTT. It is translated as CASSAGTGVSPLHF. The chain joins TRBV5-1 to TRBJ1-6, with 8 bases identical to TRBD1. V was clipped by 4 bases and J by 9 bases; unmatched bases: 6. The CDR3 runs to 14 residues. Germline CDR1 reads SGHRS; CDR2 reads YFSETQ.

This clone occurred a few times. The CDR3 reads CASSENEGGRGRAEQYF. DNA for the CDR3: TGTGCCAGCAGTGAAAATGAGGGTGGCAGGGGGCGAGCCGAGCAGTACTTC. The rearrangement links TRBV25-1 to TRBJ2-7; 8 positions match TRBD1. Looked up from germline, CDR1 is MGHDK and CDR2 is SYGVNS. The CDR3 has 17 amino acids. J gave up 6 bases and V 2 bases, and 15 bases lay outside the gene matches.

This clone was observed a handful of times. The V call is TRBV6-6, the J call TRBJ1-5; the D gene is possibly TRBD1 (5 bases). Looked up from germline, CDR1 is MNHNY and CDR2 is SVGAGI (reference sequence). The CDR3 length is 17 residues. The ends were cut back, 5 bases at V and 5 bases at J, with 22 bases in the middle. This CDR3 is CASSPKGGRQGDQPQHF. As DNA, the CDR3 is TGTGCCAGCAGTCCCAAGGGTGGCAGGCAAGGGGATCAGCCCCAGCATTTT.

The V gene is TRBV30, the J gene TRBJ1-5, with a tentative D call TRBD1 (6 bases). The germline V gene encodes CDR1 GTSNPN and CDR2 SVGIG (reference sequence). Deletions cut 7 bases from V and 4 bases from J, with 20 bases between. The CDR3 is 15 amino acids. The CDR3 bases are TGTGCCTACTCGACAGGCTCCTTGTCAAATCAGCCCCAGCATTTT. It yields the protein CAYSTGSLSNQPQHF.

This clone has a single count. The chain employs TRBV5-5 and TRBJ2-1; possibly TRBD1 for D (6 bases). From germline, CDR1 is SGHKS and CDR2 YYEKEE (reference sequence). CDR3 length: 14 residues. V was shortened by 0 bases and J by 9 bases, with 13 bases between the two germline ends. The CDR3 DNA is TGTGCCAGCAGCTTGGTCAGGGGAGACGCTGAGCAGTTCTTC. This sequence encodes CASSLVRGDAEQFF.

This clone occurred once. The rearrangement uses TRBV24-1 and TRBJ1-5, with 8 bases fitting TRBD1. Germline trimming cut 4 bases from V and 6 bases from J; bases unmatched to any gene: 13. Germline V gene lookup returns CDR1 KGHDR and CDR2 SFDVKD. CDR3 length: 17 amino acids. In nucleotides, the CDR3 is TGTGCCACCAGTGACTCATCGGGGGGACAGGACGCTCAGCCCCAGCATTTT. Translating gives CATSDSSGGQDAQPQHF.

Worth noting for this clone: This sample also contains other DNA sequences that code for the same CDR3. The chain carries TRBV18 and TRBJ1-1, with D possibly TRBD1 on 5 matching bases. With 6 bases removed from V and 0 bases from J, the gap between germline ends came to 11 bases. CDR1 and CDR2 (germline): KGHSH, LQKENI. The CDR3 consists of 14 residues. The CDR3 is CASSSGQVNTEAFF. The CDR3 bases are TGTGCCAGCTCTTCAGGACAAGTGAACACTGAAGCTTTCTTT.

The V gene is TRBV6-5, the J gene TRBJ1-2; perhaps TRBD1 as D (5 bases). Germline CDR1 MNHEY, CDR2 SVGAGI. The CDR3 has 13 amino acids. V gave up 8 bases and J gave up 6 bases, with 16 bases separating them. Here the CDR3 DNA reads TGTGCCAGCCTCCTGGGGGGTAAGGATGGCTACACCTTC. This gives the protein CASLLGGKDGYTF.

This clone was counted only a few times. The rearrangement joins TRBV24-1 to TRBJ2-3, with 9 bases identical to TRBD2. V was clipped by 3 bases and J by 5 bases; unmatched bases: 8. The CDR3 runs to 16 residues. The germline V gene encodes CDR1 KGHDR and CDR2 SFDVKD. For the CDR3, the DNA is TGTGCCACCAGTGATCCTACTAGCGGGTCTGTAGATACGCAGTATTTT. Translating it yields CATSDPTSGSVDTQYF.

There are a few counts of this clone. The gene calls are TRBV19 and TRBJ1-5; 9 bases match TRBD1. Germline-derived CDR1 and CDR2 are LNHDA and SQIVND (reference sequence). CDR3 length: 15 amino acids. With V trimmed by 10 bases and J by 4 bases, 11 bases remained unmatched. Here the CDR3 DNA reads TGTGCCACCATGAACGCCGGGACAGGGAATCAGCCCCAGCATTTT. This codes for CATMNAGTGNQPQHF.

The rearrangement links TRBV3-1 (or the pseudogene TRBV3-2) to TRBJ1-2, with TRBD1 matching over 7 bases. Germline trimming cut 4 bases from V and 5 bases from J; bases unmatched to any gene: 10. The CDR3 is 15 residues long. The germline V gene encodes CDR1 LGHDT and CDR2 YNNKEL (reference sequence). The CDR3 reads CASSPRQGRKYGYTF. CDR3 DNA sequence: TGTGCCAGCAGCCCCAGACAGGGAAGAAAGTATGGCTACACCTTC.

The chain is built from TRBV3-1 (or the pseudogene TRBV3-2) and TRBJ2-3; weak D call: TRBD2 (5 bases). V gave up 4 bases and J gave up 0 bases, with 11 bases separating them. The CDR3 has 15 residues. In germline, CDR1 is LGHDT, CDR2 YNNKEL (reference sequence). The CDR3 DNA reads as TGTGCCAGCAGCCTACGACGGGGTAGCACAGATACGCAGTATTTT. This sequence encodes CASSLRRGSTDTQYF.

V gene TRBV6-5 combines with J gene TRBJ1-2; 10 nucleotides agree with TRBD1. The length of the CDR3 is 15 residues. Germline V gene lookup returns CDR1 MNHEY and CDR2 SVGAGI. The V segment lost 4 bases and the J segment 6 bases; nucleotides outside the gene matches: 8. This CDR3 reads CASSLLWTGGDGYTF. The DNA of the CDR3 is TGTGCCAGCAGTTTATTATGGACAGGGGGTGATGGCTACACCTTC.

The chain has TRBV3-1 (or the pseudogene TRBV3-2) and TRBJ2-1, with D tentatively TRBD1 (6 bases). This CDR3 is 14 amino acids long. Germline CDR1 is LGHDT and CDR2 is YNNKEL (reference sequence). V shed 5 bases and J shed 5 bases, with 13 bases lying between them. The CDR3 nucleotides read TGTGCCAGCAGCACGTGGGACACCGACAATGAGCAGTTCTTC. Its translation: CASSTWDTDNEQFF.

V is TRBV27 and J is TRBJ2-7, with 8 bases identical to TRBD1. Germline values: CDR1 MNHEY, CDR2 SMNVEV (reference sequence). The CDR3 runs to 13 residues. The V gene end was trimmed by 4 bases and the J gene end by 6 bases; junction bases not matched to a gene: 5. CDR3 coding DNA: TGTGCCAGCAGTTCCGGCAGGGGGCTCGAGCAGTACTTC. Its protein is CASSSGRGLEQYF.

This clone was counted only a few times. V is TRBV30 and J is TRBJ2-1, with D possibly TRBD2 on 5 matching bases. V lost 0 bases to trimming and J lost 5 bases, with 8 bases between them. Germline CDR1 GTSNPN, CDR2 SVGIG (reference sequence). The CDR3 has 13 amino acids. CDR3 DNA sequence: TGTGCCTGGAGTGTACCACTAGACAATGAGCAGTTCTTC. It translates to CAWSVPLDNEQFF.

This chain joins TRBV19 and TRBJ1-2; 8 bases align to TRBD1. Germline V gene sequence: CDR1 LNHDA, CDR2 SQIVND (reference sequence). V lost 3 bases, J lost 9 bases, and 9 bases stayed unmatched. The CDR3 totals 14 residues. The DNA of the CDR3 is TGTGCCAGTAGTATTAGGACAGGGACTATGAGCTACACCTTC. Translated: CASSIRTGTMSYTF. Supplemented by reference TRBV19 and TRBJ1-2, the full variable domain reads DGGITQSPKYLFRKEGQNVTLSCEQNLNHDAMYWYRQDPGQGLRLIYYSQIVNDFQKGDIAEGYSVSREKKESFPLTVTSAQKNPTAFYLCASSIRTGTMSYTFGSGTRLTVV.

The chain joins TRBV4-1 to TRBJ1-2; 9 bases align to TRBD1. CDR1 is MGHRA and CDR2 is YSYEKL in the germline V gene. J was trimmed by 2 bases and V by 4 bases; bases with no gene match: 2. The CDR3 length is 14 residues. Here the CDR3 DNA reads TGCGCCAGCAGCCCCGGGACAGGGAACTATGGCTACACCTTC. Translating gives CASSPGTGNYGYTF.

This clone was picked up a small number of times. The chain recombines TRBV4-1 with TRBJ1-5; D ambiguous. The CDR3 spans 14 residues. V was shortened by 3 bases and J by 0 bases, with 6 bases between the two germline ends. The germline V gene encodes CDR1 MGHRA and CDR2 YSYEKL. In nucleotides, the CDR3 is TGCGCCAGCAGCCACCAGTATAGCAATCAGCCCCAGCATTTT. Translation: CASSHQYSNQPQHF.

This chain joins TRBV5-1 and TRBJ1-5, with D hard to call. Deletions cut 4 bases from V and 1 base from J, with 12 bases between. The CDR3 has 15 amino acids. The germline gives CDR1 SGHRS, CDR2 YFSETQ. The CDR3 coding sequence is TGCGCCAGCAGCCTGGAACCGGGGAGCAATCAGCCCCAGCATTTT. Its translation: CASSLEPGSNQPQHF.

The chain combines TRBV20-1 with TRBJ2-1; D gene uncertain. Trimming took 5 bases from V and 2 from J, leaving 4 bases between them. The CDR3 sequence is 11 residues long. Germline V gives CDR1 DFQATT, CDR2 SNEGSKA (reference sequence). CDR3 sequence (DNA): TGCAGTGCTCCCACCTACAATGAGCAGTTCTTC. This translates into CSAPTYNEQFF.

A single count supports this clone. The rearrangement links TRBV14 to TRBJ2-3; TRBD2 agrees at 8 bases. The CDR3 covers 18 residues. V lost 1 base and J lost 1; bases outside the gene matches: 10. Looked up from germline, CDR1 is SGHDN and CDR2 is FVKESK. The CDR3 loop reads CASSQAGGLFLRTDTQYF. CDR3 sequence (DNA): TGTGCCAGCAGCCAAGCGGGGGGGCTCTTTTTGCGCACAGATACGCAGTATTTT.

The rearrangement links TRBV20-1 to TRBJ1-3, with no clear D. The CDR3 totals 11 residues. V dropped 3 bases and J dropped 7 bases, with 7 bases sitting between them. CDR1 is DFQATT and CDR2 is SNEGSKA in the germline V gene (reference sequence). Written as DNA, the CDR3 is TGCAGTGCTAGTCTTGTTAACACCATATATTTT. The encoded protein is CSASLVNTIYF.

The V call is TRBV21-1, the J call TRBJ1-1. TRBV21-1 is listed as a pseudogene. The CDR3 is made up of 16 amino acids. The CDR3 DNA is TGTGCGCAAAGAGGAGGACTCCAAAATGCGGACACTGAAGCTTTCTTT. Residues: CAQRGGLQNADTEAFF.

This chain links TRBV4-1 with TRBJ1-1; 7 bases match TRBD1. Per germline, CDR1 MGHRA and CDR2 YSYEKL. The V gene end was trimmed by 5 bases and the J gene end by 2 bases; junction bases not matched to a gene: 5. This CDR3 is built from 14 residues. The CDR3 nucleotides read TGCGCCAGCAGCTCGCGGACAGGCAACACTGAAGCTTTCTTT. It is translated as CASSSRTGNTEAFF.

This chain connects TRBV6-5 to TRBJ1-2, with D uncertain. V was trimmed by 8 bases and J by 6 bases, leaving 16 bases between them. Germline V gives CDR1 MNHEY, CDR2 SVGAGI. CDR3 length equals 13 residues. DNA for the CDR3: TGTGCCAGCGGCCCACCAGGCACGGATGGCTACACCTTC. Translating it yields CASGPPGTDGYTF.